This TCR beta chain emerged from a study of blood T cell dynamics during melanoma immunotherapy. In germline, CDR1 is LNHDA, CDR2 SQIVND (reference sequence). V dropped 2 bases and J dropped 3 bases, with 12 bases sitting between them. CDR3 size: 15 residues. Documented time point: week 3, after first cycle of checkpoint inhibitor. Apart from a couple of fast progressors, RECIST 1.1 response was judged 12 weeks post-infusion. Patients had no prior systemic cancer treatment, immunosuppressants or other active cancers. The data were produced by immunoSEQ multiplex PCR, yet TCRdb's version contains in-frame clones alone and is incomplete. The data contain some 6,700 clones, about 88% of them singletons.

The gene calls are TRBV19 and TRBJ2-3, with a possible D match to TRBD2 (5 bases). The TCR originated in a human donor with melanoma. Some clones in this sample may be carry-over from other donors' samples. This material consisted of blood, taken from a patient treated with checkpoint blockade. CDR3 amino acids: CASSIYGDRTDTQYF. DNA for the CDR3: TGTGCCAGTAGTATATACGGGGATAGGACAGATACGCAGTATTTT.